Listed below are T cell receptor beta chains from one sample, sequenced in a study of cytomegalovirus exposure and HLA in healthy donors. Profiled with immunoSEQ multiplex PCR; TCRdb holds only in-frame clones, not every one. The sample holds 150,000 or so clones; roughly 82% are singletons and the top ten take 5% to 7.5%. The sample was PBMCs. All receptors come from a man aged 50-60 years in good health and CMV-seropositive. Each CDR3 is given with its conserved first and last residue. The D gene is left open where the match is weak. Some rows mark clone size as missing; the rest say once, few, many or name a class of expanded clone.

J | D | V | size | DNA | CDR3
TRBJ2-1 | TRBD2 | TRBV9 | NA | TGTGCCAGCACCCCTAGCGGGAGCTCCTACAATGAGCAGTTCTTC | CASTPSGSSYNEQFF
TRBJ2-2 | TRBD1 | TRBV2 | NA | TGTGCCAGCAGGACTCCGGGACAGACGAACACCGGGGAGCTGTTTTTT | CASRTPGQTNTGELFF
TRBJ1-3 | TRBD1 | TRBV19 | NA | TGTGCCAGTAGTCCCGGGACAGGGGGCGCTGGAAACACCATATATTTT | CASSPGTGGAGNTIYF
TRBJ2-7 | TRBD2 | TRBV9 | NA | TGTGCCAGCAGCGTAGGAGGTAGCGGGGCCTACGAGCAGTACTTC | CASSVGGSGAYEQYF
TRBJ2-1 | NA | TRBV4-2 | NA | TGTGCCAGCAGCCAAGTCGGTGAGCAGTTCTTC | CASSQVGEQFF
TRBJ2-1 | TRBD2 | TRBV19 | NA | TGTGCCAGTAGTATAGTGGGCGGGGGGGCAATCGAGCAGTTCTTC | CASSIVGGGAIEQFF
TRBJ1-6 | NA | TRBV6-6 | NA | TGTGCCAGCAACTCCCGGTCAAGCTCCTATAATTCACCCCTCCACTTT | CASNSRSSSYNSPLHF
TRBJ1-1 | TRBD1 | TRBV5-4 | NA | TGTGCCAGCAGCCGGACAGGGAGGGACACTGAAGCTTTCTTT | CASSRTGRDTEAFF
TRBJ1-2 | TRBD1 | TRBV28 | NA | TGTGCCAGCAGTACCTATATGGGACAGGGCCCCTATGGCTACACCTTC | CASSTYMGQGPYGYTF
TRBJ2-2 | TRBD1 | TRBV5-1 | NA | TGCGCCAGCAGCCCCCCGGGACAGGGGGCGGTCGGGGAGCTGTTTTTT | CASSPPGQGAVGELFF
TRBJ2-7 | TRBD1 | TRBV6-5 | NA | TGTGCCAGCAGTTACGGACAGGGGGACTACGAGCAGTACTTC | CASSYGQGDYEQYF
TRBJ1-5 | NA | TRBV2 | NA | TGTGCCAGCAGTGATTTAGGGGCGGACGGTAGCAATCAGCCCCAGCATTTT | CASSDLGADGSNQPQHF
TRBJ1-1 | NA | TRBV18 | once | TGTGCCAGCTCACCACTTGCAGCGGACACTGAAGCTTTCTTT | CASSPLAADTEAFF
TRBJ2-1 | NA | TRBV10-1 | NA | TGCGCCAGCAGCCCGGAGTTAGAGGGGGATGAGCAGTTCTTC | CASSPELEGDEQFF
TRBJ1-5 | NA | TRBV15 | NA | TGTGCCACGGCATATAGCAATCAGCCCCAGCATTTT | CATAYSNQPQHF
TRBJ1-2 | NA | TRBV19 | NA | TGTGCTAGTAGTATAGATAATGCCAGGGCCCGGAGCTACACCTTC | CASSIDNARARSYTF
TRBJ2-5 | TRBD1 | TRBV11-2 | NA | TGTGCCAGCAGGGGACAGCCTCAAGAGACCCAGTACTTC | CASRGQPQETQYF
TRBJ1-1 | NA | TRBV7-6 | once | TGTGCCAGCAGCTTAGCAAGACAGGCTGAAACTGAAGCTTTCTTT | CASSLARQAETEAFF
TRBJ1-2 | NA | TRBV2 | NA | TGTGCCAGCACCAGAACTCTTGGGGGCCTCGCTAACTATGGCTACACCTTC | CASTRTLGGLANYGYTF
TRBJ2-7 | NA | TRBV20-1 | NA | TGCAGTGCTAGGGACTATCTCGAGACGTACTTC | CSARDYLETYF
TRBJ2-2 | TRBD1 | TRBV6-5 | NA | TGTGCCAGCAATTACCGACAGGGTCCCGGCAGGGAGCTGTTTTTT | CASNYRQGPGRELFF
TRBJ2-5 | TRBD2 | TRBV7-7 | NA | TGTGCTAGCAGCGAATCGACCCCCGGGAGGCGGGAGACCCAGTACTTC | CASSESTPGRRETQYF
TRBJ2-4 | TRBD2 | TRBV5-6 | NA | TGTGCCAGCAGCTTATCGACTAGCGGGAGGGCTTCGAACATTCAGTACTTC | CASSLSTSGRASNIQYF
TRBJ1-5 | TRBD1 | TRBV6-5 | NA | TGTGCCAGCAGCGAGGGGACAGGAAGAAATCAGCCCCAGCATTTT | CASSEGTGRNQPQHF
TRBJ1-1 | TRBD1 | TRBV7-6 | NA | TGTGCCAGCAGCGCACGACAGGGTCAGAACACTGAAGCTTTCTTT | CASSARQGQNTEAFF
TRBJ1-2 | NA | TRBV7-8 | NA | TGTGCCAGCAGCTTAGGCAGTGGGGGCGGTAACTATGGCTACACCTTC | CASSLGSGGGNYGYTF
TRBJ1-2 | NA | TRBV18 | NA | TGTGCCAGCTCACCACGGAGGGGCTCGGGCTATGGCTACACCTTC | CASSPRRGSGYGYTF
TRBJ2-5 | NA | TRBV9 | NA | TGTGCCAGTTCTTTAACTAGTGTCGGTGAGACCCAGTACTTC | CASSLTSVGETQYF
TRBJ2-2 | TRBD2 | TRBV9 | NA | TGTGCCAGCAGCGCAGTAGGGGCTAGCGGGGGGCCGAACACCGGGGAGCTGTTTTTT | CASSAVGASGGPNTGELFF
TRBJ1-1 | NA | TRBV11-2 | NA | TGTGCCAGCAGCTTCAGGGTCGGAGCTTTCTTT | CASSFRVGAFF
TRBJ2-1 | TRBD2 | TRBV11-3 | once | TGTGCCAGCAGCTCTTTTAGCGGGATCTACAATGAGCAGTTCTTC | CASSSFSGIYNEQFF
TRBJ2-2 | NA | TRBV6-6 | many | TGTGCCACCATGGAGACCGGGGAGCTGTTTTTT | CATMETGELFF
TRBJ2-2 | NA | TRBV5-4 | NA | TGTGCCAGCAGCTTCTCACTCCACTTTGCGAACACCGGGGAGCTGTTTTTT | CASSFSLHFANTGELFF
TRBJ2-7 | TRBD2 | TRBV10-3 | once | TGTGCCATCAGTGAGGGAAGGGGAAATCGCGGGGGTTACGAGCAGTACTTC | CAISEGRGNRGGYEQYF
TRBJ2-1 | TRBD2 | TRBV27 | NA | TGTGCCAGCAGTTTAGGCAGCGGGAGGGCCGCTGAGCAGTTCTTC | CASSLGSGRAAEQFF
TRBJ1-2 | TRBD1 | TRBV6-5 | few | TGTGCCAGCAGTGGTCTTTTACAGGGGGATGGAGGCTACACCTTC | CASSGLLQGDGGYTF
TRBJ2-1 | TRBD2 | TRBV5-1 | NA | TGCGCCAGCAGCTTAAGACTAGCGGGAGGCGTTGAAAGAAATGAGCAGTTCTTC | CASSLRLAGGVERNEQFF
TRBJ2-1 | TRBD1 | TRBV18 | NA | TGTGCCAGCTCACTAACAGGGGTTTACAATGAGCAGTTCTTC | CASSLTGVYNEQFF
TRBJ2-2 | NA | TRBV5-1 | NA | TGCGCCAGCAGCCGAGATCCCGCCGGGGAGCTGTTTTTT | CASSRDPAGELFF
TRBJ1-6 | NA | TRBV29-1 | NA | TGCAGCGTCCGACAGGCGTCGATTGATTCACCCCTCCACTTT | CSVRQASIDSPLHF
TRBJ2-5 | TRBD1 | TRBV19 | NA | TGTGCCAGTAGAAAGACAGGGACGGAGACCCAGTACTTC | CASRKTGTETQYF
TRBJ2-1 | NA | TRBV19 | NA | TGTGCCAGTAGGAGGGCCCGCGAGCAGTTCTTC | CASRRAREQFF
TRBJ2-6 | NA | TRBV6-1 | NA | TGTGCCAGCAGCCCCAGGGGCTCTGGGGCCAACGTCCTGACTTTC | CASSPRGSGANVLTF
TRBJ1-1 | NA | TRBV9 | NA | TGTGCCAGCAGCGTAGGAGGGTTATTGAACACTGAAGCTTTCTTT | CASSVGGLLNTEAFF
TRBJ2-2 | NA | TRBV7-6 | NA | TGTGCCAGCAGCTTCGCGAACACCGGGGAGCTGTTTTTT | CASSFANTGELFF
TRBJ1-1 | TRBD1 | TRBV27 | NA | TGTGCCAGCAGTTTATTGAGGGGACAGCCAGGGCGGGGCACTGAAGCTTTCTTT | CASSLLRGQPGRGTEAFF
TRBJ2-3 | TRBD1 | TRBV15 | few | TGTGCCACCAGCAGCACAGGGGATAGCACAGATACGCAGTATTTT | CATSSTGDSTDTQYF
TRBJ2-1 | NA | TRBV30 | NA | TGTGCCTGGAGTGCGGGATCTGAGCAGTTCTTC | CAWSAGSEQFF
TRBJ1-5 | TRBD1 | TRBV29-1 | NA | TGCAGCGTTGGGGACAGGGTGGGAGGACAGCCCCAGCATTTT | CSVGDRVGGQPQHF
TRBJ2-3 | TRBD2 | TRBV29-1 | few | TGCAGCGTTGAGGTACTAGCGGGGGGTGCAGATACGCAGTATTTT | CSVEVLAGGADTQYF
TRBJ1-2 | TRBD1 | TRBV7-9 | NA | TGTGCCAGCAGCGTGGGACAGGGTGGCTACACCTTC | CASSVGQGGYTF
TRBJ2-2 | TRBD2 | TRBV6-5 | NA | TGTGCCAGCAGTTACACGGGGGGGTTCACCGGGGAGCTGTTTTTT | CASSYTGGFTGELFF
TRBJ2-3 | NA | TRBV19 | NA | TGTGCCAGCCGGCTGGGGGGAACAGATACGCAGTATTTT | CASRLGGTDTQYF
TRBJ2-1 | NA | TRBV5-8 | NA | TGTGCCAGCAGCTTGGAAATTCTTAGCTCCTACAATGAGCAGTTCTTC | CASSLEILSSYNEQFF
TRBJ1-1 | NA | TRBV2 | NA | TGTGCCAGCAGTGAAGGCTGGGGCAGTCTGAACACTGAAGCTTTCTTT | CASSEGWGSLNTEAFF
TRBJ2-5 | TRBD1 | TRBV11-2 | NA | TGTGCCAGCAGCCCTGGGGGACAGGGAGGAGAGACCCAGTACTTC | CASSPGGQGGETQYF
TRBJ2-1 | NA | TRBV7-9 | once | TGTGCCAGCAGCTCTAGCGTGGACAATGAGCAGTTCTTC | CASSSSVDNEQFF